Sequencing of this TCR beta chain was carried out in a study of PD-L1 blockade in urothelial cancer. The germline V gene has CDR1 LGHNT and CDR2 FRNRAP. The junction had 8 bases not matched to a gene; V was cut back by 5 bases and J by 1 base. The CDR3 totals 16 residues. Data came from immunoSEQ multiplex PCR; TCRdb stores just in-frame clones and leaves some out. The sample consists of some 42,000 clones, 81% of them appearing once. Patients had urothelial carcinoma that was locally advanced or metastatic. This TCR came from a man in his sixties or seventies with urothelial cancer. This chain connects TRBV12-5 to TRBJ2-3; the match to TRBD1 covers 8 bases. The sample consisted of PBMCs, taken around atezolizumab (anti-PD-L1) treatment. The CDR3 nucleotides read TGTGCTAGTGGTATCGGACAGGGCCCCGGCACAGATACGCAGTATTTT. As protein: CASGIGQGPGTDTQYF.